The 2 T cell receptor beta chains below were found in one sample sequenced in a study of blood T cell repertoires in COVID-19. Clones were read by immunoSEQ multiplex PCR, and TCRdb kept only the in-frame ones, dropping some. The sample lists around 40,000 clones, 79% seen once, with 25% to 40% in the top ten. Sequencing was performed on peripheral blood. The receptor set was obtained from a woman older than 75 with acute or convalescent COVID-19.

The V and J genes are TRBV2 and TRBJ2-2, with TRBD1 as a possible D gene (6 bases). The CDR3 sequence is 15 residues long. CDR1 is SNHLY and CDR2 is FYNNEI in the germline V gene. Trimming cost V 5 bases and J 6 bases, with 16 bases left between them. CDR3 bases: TGTGCCAGCAGTAGCCAACAGGGTGGGGCCGGGGAGCTGTTTTTT. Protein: CASSSQQGGAGELFF. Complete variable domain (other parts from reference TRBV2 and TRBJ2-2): EPEVTQTPSHQVTQMGQEVILRCVPISNHLYFYWYRQILGQKVEFLVSFYNNEISEKSEIFDDQFSVERPDGSNFTLKIRSTKLEDSAMYFCASSSQQGGAGELFFGEGSRLTVL.

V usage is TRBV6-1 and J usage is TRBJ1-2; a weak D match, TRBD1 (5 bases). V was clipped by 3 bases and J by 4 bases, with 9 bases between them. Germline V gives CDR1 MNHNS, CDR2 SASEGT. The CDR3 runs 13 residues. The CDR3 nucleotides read TGTGCCAGCAGTGATAGCGGGGCCTATGGCTACACCTTC. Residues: CASSDSGAYGYTF.